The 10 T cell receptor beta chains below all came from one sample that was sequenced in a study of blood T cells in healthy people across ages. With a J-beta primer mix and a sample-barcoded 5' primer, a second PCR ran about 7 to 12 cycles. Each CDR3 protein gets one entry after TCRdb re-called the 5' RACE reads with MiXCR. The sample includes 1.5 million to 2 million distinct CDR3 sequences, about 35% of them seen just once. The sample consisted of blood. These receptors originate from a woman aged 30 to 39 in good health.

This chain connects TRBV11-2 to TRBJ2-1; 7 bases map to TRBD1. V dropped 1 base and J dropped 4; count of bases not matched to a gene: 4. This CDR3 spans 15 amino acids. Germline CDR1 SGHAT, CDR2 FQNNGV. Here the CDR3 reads CASSLVQGQYNEQFF. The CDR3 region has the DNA TGTGCCAGCAGCTTAGTACAGGGGCAATACAATGAGCAGTTCTTC.

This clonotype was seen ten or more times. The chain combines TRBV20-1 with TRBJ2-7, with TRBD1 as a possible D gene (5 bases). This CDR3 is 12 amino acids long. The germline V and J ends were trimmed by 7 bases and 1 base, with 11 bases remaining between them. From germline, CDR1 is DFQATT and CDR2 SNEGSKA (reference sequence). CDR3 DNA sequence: TGCAGTGTTCCGACAGCGTCCTACGAGCAGTACTTC. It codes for CSVPTASYEQYF.

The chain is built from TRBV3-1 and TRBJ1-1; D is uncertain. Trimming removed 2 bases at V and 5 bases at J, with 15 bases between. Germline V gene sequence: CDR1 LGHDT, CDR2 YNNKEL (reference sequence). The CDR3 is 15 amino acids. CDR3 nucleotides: TGTGCCAGCAGCCAATACCCCGGCCCTCAGACTGAAGCTTTCTTT. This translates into CASSQYPGPQTEAFF. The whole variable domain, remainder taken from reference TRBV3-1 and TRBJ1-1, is DTAVSQTPKYLVTQMGNDKSIKCEQNLGHDTMYWYKQDSKKFLKIMFSYNNKELIINETVPNRFSPKSPDKAHLNLHINSLELGDSAVYFCASSQYPGPQTEAFFGQGTRLTVV.

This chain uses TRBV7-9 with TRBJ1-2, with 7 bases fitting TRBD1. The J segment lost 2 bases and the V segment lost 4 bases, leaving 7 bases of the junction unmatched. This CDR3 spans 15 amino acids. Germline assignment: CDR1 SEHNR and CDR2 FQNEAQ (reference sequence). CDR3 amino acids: CASSSYRGENYGYTF. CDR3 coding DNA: TGTGCCAGCAGCTCCTACAGGGGAGAAAACTATGGCTACACCTTC.

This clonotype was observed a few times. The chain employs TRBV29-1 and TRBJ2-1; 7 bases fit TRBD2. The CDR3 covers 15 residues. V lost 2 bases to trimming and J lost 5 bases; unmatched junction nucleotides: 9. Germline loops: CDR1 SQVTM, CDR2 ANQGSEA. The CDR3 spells CSVETGGRADNEQFF. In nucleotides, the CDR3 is TGCAGCGTTGAAACGGGCGGGAGAGCCGACAATGAGCAGTTCTTC.

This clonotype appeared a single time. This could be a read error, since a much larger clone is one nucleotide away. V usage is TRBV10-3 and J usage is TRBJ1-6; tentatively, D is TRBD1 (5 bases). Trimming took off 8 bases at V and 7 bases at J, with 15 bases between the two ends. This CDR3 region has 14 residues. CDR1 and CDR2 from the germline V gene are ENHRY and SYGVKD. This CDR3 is CAIGSGMMNSPLHF. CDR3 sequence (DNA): TGTGCCATCGGATCAGGGATGATGAATTCACCCCTCCACTTT.

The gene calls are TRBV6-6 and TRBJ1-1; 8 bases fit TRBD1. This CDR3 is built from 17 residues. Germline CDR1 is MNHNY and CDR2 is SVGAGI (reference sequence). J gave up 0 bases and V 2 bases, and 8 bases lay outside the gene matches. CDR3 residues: CASSYSTGQVMNTEAFF. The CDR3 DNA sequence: TGTGCCAGCAGTTACAGCACGGGACAGGTAATGAACACTGAAGCTTTCTTT.

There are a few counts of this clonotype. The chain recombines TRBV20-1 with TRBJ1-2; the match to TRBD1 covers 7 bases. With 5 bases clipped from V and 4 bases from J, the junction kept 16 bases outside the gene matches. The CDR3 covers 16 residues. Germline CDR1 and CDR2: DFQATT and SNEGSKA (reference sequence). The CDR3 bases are TGCAGTGCTTTCCCCCTAGGGACAGAAGCACCCTATGGCTACACCTTC. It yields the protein CSAFPLGTEAPYGYTF.

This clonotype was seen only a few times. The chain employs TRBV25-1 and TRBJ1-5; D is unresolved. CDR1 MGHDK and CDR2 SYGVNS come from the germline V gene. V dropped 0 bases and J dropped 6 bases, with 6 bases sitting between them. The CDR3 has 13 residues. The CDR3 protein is CASSEYGAQPQHF. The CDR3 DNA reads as TGTGCCAGCAGTGAATACGGCGCTCAGCCCCAGCATTTT.

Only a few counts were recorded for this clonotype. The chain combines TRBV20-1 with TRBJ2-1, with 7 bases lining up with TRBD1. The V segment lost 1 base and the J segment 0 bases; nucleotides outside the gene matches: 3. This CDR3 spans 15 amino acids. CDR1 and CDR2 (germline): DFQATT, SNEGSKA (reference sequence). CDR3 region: CSARGTGSSYNEQFF. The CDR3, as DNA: TGCAGTGCTAGAGGGACAGGCAGCTCCTACAATGAGCAGTTCTTC.